What follows describes a single TCR beta chain. This entry belongs to a study of blood T cell repertoires in COVID-19. At the level of the study: In each case, the material was cDNA or gDNA derived from T cells, B-cell-depleted T cells, or PBMCs.

Study members were between about 18 and 95 years old and lived in 20 to 30 US regions. Categorization into cohorts depended on clinical history that participants reported. Cohort 3 recovered donors had two negative PCRs, clearance, or symptom resolution. The V end was cut by 5 bases, the J end by 5 bases, with 12 bases between. The CDR3 sequence is 13 residues long. Germline V gives CDR1 SGHTA, CDR2 FQGTGA. Measured with immunoSEQ multiplex PCR; TCRdb has only the in-frame clones, and not every one. The sample consists of more than 250,000 clones, approximately 85% of them appearing once. Material for sequencing was PBMCs or T cells enriched from blood (not recorded which). This clonotype was sampled from a man between 25 and 39 years old who had recovered from COVID-19. The chain is built from TRBV7-3 and TRBJ1-1; a weak D match, TRBD1 (6 bases). For the CDR3, the DNA is TGTGCCAGCAGCCCGGGACATATGACTGAAGCTTTCTTT. Protein: CASSPGHMTEAFF. Using reference TRBV7-3 and TRBJ1-1 for the parts outside the CDR3, the full variable domain is GAGVSQTPSNKVTEKGKYVELRCDPISGHTALYWYRQSLGQGPEFLIYFQGTGAADDSGLPNDRFFAVRPEGSVSTLKIQRTERGDSAVYLCASSPGHMTEAFFGQGTRLTVV.